The sequence of this T cell receptor (beta chain) was determined in a study of T cells expressing NK-cell markers. TCRdb re-called the 5' RACE reads; one entry per CDR3 protein, DNA not given. The sample data list a few hundred thousand distinct CDR3 sequences. General study points: One observes that, in several donors, these clonotypes were also the leading ones within the CD3+CD56-NKG2C+ fraction. The share of CD8+ T cells held by dominant NKG2C+ clonotypes was roughly 1.0-8% in roughly 6 donors.

Turning to this clonotype: Its antigen is undetermined.

Germline assignment: CDR1 DFQATT and CDR2 SNEGSKA (reference sequence). CDR3 length: 12 amino acids. The source of this sequence is a man aged 18-30 years in good health. The chain has TRBV20-1 and TRBJ1-3; as DNA is missing, the TRBD1 call by TCRdb cannot be tested. Sequencing input: blood T cells: a sorted CD56 or NKG2C T cell subset, CD4+ or CD8+ T cells, or bulk PBMC T cells (not recorded which). CDR3 sequence reads: CSARGVGNTIYF.